A single sample gave rise to the 28 T cell receptor beta chains below, sequenced in a study of beta chain features in type 1 diabetes. The whole isolated RNA underwent reverse transcription, so sequencing captured expressed TCRB transcripts. The repertoire was sequenced with immunoSEQ multiplex PCR; TCRdb's copy has only in-frame clones and lacks some. The sample holds around 690,000 clones, around 12% seen once. Antigens for these TCRs are unknown. Regarding the study as a whole: Moderately but significantly shorter TCRB CDR3s were found in Type 1 diabetes patients in all four CD4+ subsets.

Sequences were obtained from naive CD4+ T cells from blood. The receptors derive from a man aged 25 to 40 with type 1 diabetes.

This chain connects TRBV7-2 to TRBJ2-3; D is uncertain. V was pared by 2 bases and J by 2 bases, with 8 bases between. The CDR3 has 14 residues. CDR1 is SGHTA, CDR2 FQGNSA, per germline. The CDR3 loop reads CASSLRQTTDTQYF. The CDR3 nucleotides are TGTGCCAGCAGCTTAAGGCAGACCACAGATACGCAGTATTTT.

The chain joins TRBV5-1 to TRBJ2-5; D gene ambiguous. CDR1 SGHRS and CDR2 YFSETQ come from the germline V gene. The CDR3 is 12 amino acids. V was cut by 1 base and J by 5 bases, with 6 bases left in between. In DNA form, the CDR3 reads TGCGCCAGCAGCTTGTGGTTCGAGACCCAGTACTTC. It encodes CASSLWFETQYF.

This clone turned up a few times. The chain joins TRBV14 to TRBJ2-4; TRBD1 or TRBD2 may be the D gene (6 bases each). Looked up from germline, CDR1 is SGHDN and CDR2 is FVKESK. This CDR3 comprises 16 residues. V lost 1 base, J lost 3 bases, and 13 bases lay in between. This chain's CDR3 is CASSQGGRGVKNIQYF. The CDR3 DNA is TGTGCCAGCAGCCAAGGGGGGCGCGGGGTCAAAAACATTCAGTACTTC.

The chain is built from TRBV15 and TRBJ2-1; D might be TRBD1 or TRBD2, each matching 5 bases. Trimming shortened V by 0 bases and J by 6 bases, and 15 bases separated the two germline ends. The CDR3 totals 16 residues. Germline CDR1 reads LNHNV; CDR2 reads YYDKDF (reference sequence). The CDR3 sequence: CATSRDLRGSLNEQFF. The CDR3 DNA is TGTGCCACCAGCAGAGATCTGAGGGGTTCTCTCAATGAGCAGTTCTTC.

The table lists this clone with a few counts. The chain has TRBV5-1 and TRBJ2-2, with D perhaps TRBD2 (5 bases). V lost 3 bases and J 1 base, leaving 10 bases between the germline ends. Germline V CDR1 and CDR2: SGHRS, YFSETQ. CDR3 length: 15 residues. The CDR3 nucleotides read TGCGCCAGCAGCTCTTCGGCGGGGAACACCGGGGAGCTGTTTTTT. Its protein is CASSSSAGNTGELFF.

The table lists this clone with a few counts. This chain connects TRBV28 to TRBJ2-5, with 10 bases aligning to TRBD2. The CDR3 covers 15 residues. The germline V gene has CDR1 MDHEN and CDR2 SYDVKM. The V and J ends lost 6 bases and 1 base, in that order; junction bases with no gene match: 5. CDR3 in amino acids: CASSSSGGGQETQYF. CDR3 bases: TGTGCCAGCAGCTCTAGCGGGGGAGGCCAAGAGACCCAGTACTTC.

This clone was picked up a small number of times. The chain is built from TRBV9 and TRBJ1-5; weak D call: TRBD1 (6 bases). The CDR3 covers 14 residues. V lost 2 bases to trimming and J lost 5 bases, with 11 bases between them. CDR1 and CDR2 (germline): SGDLS, YYNGEE. The chain's CDR3 is CASSVTGFDQPQHF. The CDR3 nucleotides are TGTGCCAGCAGCGTCACAGGGTTCGATCAGCCCCAGCATTTT.

The rearrangement joins TRBV6-6 to TRBJ2-7, with D perhaps TRBD1 (5 bases). This CDR3 is 12 amino acids long. CDR1 is MNHNY and CDR2 is SVGAGI in the germline V gene (reference sequence). The V end lost 7 bases, the J end lost 2 bases, and 9 bases lay between the germline ends. The DNA of the CDR3 is TGTGCCAGCATGCAGGGCGCCTACGAGCAGTACTTC. The encoded protein is CASMQGAYEQYF.

This clone turned up a few times. J is TRBJ1-1 and V is TRBV19, with a weak D call TRBD1 (6 bases). Germline V gene lookup returns CDR1 LNHDA and CDR2 SQIVND (reference sequence). CDR3 length equals 12 residues. The V gene lost 7 bases and the J gene lost 11 bases, with 17 bases spanning the gap. Here the CDR3 reads CASTLSTGSAFF. CDR3 DNA: TGTGCCAGTACCCTATCCACAGGGTCGGCTTTCTTT.

This clone showed up just a few times. The chain joins TRBV30 to TRBJ1-5; 10 nucleotides match TRBD1. The germline V gene has CDR1 GTSNPN and CDR2 SVGIG (reference sequence). CDR3 length: 16 amino acids. V lost 0 bases to trimming and J lost 1 base; unmatched junction nucleotides: 3. The CDR3 here is CAWSVDRGLSNQPQHF. The CDR3 region has the DNA TGTGCCTGGAGTGTAGACAGGGGGCTGAGCAATCAGCCCCAGCATTTT.

The chain joins TRBV6-1 to TRBJ2-1; D gene ambiguous. CDR1 is MNHNS, CDR2 SASEGT, per germline. The V gene lost 1 base and the J gene lost 4 bases, with 11 bases spanning the gap. This CDR3 has 15 residues. CDR3 residues: CASSEEPGRYNEQFF. Here the CDR3 DNA reads TGTGCCAGCAGTGAAGAACCCGGACGGTACAATGAGCAGTTCTTC.

The chain joins TRBV19 to TRBJ2-1; 7 bases match TRBD2. V was clipped by 7 bases and J by 5 bases; unmatched bases: 8. Germline CDR1 and CDR2: LNHDA and SQIVND (reference sequence). The CDR3 contains 14 residues. The CDR3 reads CASTHTAGDNEQFF. For the CDR3, the DNA is TGTGCCAGTACCCACACCGCGGGGGACAATGAGCAGTTCTTC.

V gene TRBV7-9 combines with J gene TRBJ2-2; 9 bases fit TRBD2. V was clipped by 3 bases and J by 5 bases; unmatched bases: 1. Germline V gene data show CDR1 as SEHNR and CDR2 as FQNEAQ (reference sequence). The CDR3 length is 14 residues. In DNA form, the CDR3 reads TGTGCCAGCAGCTTGGGACTAGCTACCGGGGAGCTGTTTTTT. It is translated as CASSLGLATGELFF.

The chain employs TRBV18 and TRBJ2-7; perhaps TRBD2 as D (6 bases). The CDR3 loop spans 15 amino acids. The V end was cut by 3 bases, the J end by 0 bases, with 12 bases between. The germline CDR1 and CDR2 sequences are KGHSH and LQKENI. The CDR3 DNA sequence: TGTGCCAGCTCACCTCCGCGGGGAGCCTCCTACGAGCAGTACTTC. This translates into CASSPPRGASYEQYF.

This clone was counted only a few times. The chain combines TRBV7-9 with TRBJ2-7, with D perhaps matching TRBD2 (5 bases). The CDR3 runs to 15 residues. The germline V gene encodes CDR1 SEHNR and CDR2 FQNEAQ (reference sequence). Trimming stripped 4 bases from V and 2 bases from J, with 15 bases between. The CDR3 coding sequence is TGTGCCAGCAGCTCAGCCGGGCGGGTCCCCTACGAGCAGTACTTC. As protein: CASSSAGRVPYEQYF.

In the case of this clone: Other DNA sequences of this sample code for an identical CDR3. The rearrangement links TRBV7-2 to TRBJ2-3; no clear D. Trimming took off 2 bases at V and 0 bases at J, with 6 bases between the two ends. The CDR3 contains 14 residues. CDR1 is SGHTA, CDR2 FQGNSA, per germline. The CDR3 bases are TGTGCCAGCAGCTTATCCAGAAGCACAGATACGCAGTATTTT. Translated, it gives CASSLSRSTDTQYF.

This sequence joins TRBV10-3 and TRBJ2-7; 10 positions agree with TRBD2. After removal of 5 bases from V and 7 bases from J, the junction contained 11 bases not matched to a gene. This CDR3 is built from 15 residues. Germline V lookup: CDR1 ENHRY, CDR2 SYGVKD. CDR3 coding DNA: TGTGCCATCAGTACCGGGACTAGCGACCTCGCGGAGCAGTACTTC. Translation gives CAISTGTSDLAEQYF.

In this sample, this clone turned up a few times. This sequence joins TRBV19 and TRBJ2-5, with D possibly being TRBD2 (6 bases). The CDR3 sequence is 13 residues long. Germline assignment: CDR1 LNHDA and CDR2 SQIVND (reference sequence). The ends were cut back, 2 bases at V and 6 bases at J, with 10 bases in the middle. The CDR3 here is CASSIPAGKTQYF. CDR3 sequence (DNA): TGTGCCAGTAGTATACCGGCGGGGAAGACCCAGTACTTC.

V gene TRBV2 combines with J gene TRBJ2-7; D is perhaps TRBD1 (7 bases). The V and J ends lost 4 bases and 5 bases respectively, with 15 bases between them. The CDR3 loop spans 14 amino acids. CDR1 and CDR2 (germline): SNHLY, FYNNEI. The CDR3 DNA reads TGTGCCAGCAGTGTTGGGCAGGGGGGTAACGAGCAGTACTTC. Protein product: CASSVGQGGNEQYF.

The chain combines TRBV7-9 with TRBJ1-2; D is unclear. The length of the CDR3 is 13 residues. V was shortened by 1 base and J by 1 base, with 4 bases between the two germline ends. Germline CDR1 reads SEHNR; CDR2 reads FQNEAQ (reference sequence). The CDR3, as DNA: TGTGCCAGCAGCTTAGGGCATAACTATGGCTACACCTTC. Protein: CASSLGHNYGYTF.

The V and J genes are TRBV10-3 and TRBJ2-1, with TRBD2 identical over 9 bases. Germline V lookup: CDR1 ENHRY, CDR2 SYGVKD. This CDR3 has 14 residues. Trimming at V came to 6 bases and at J to 10 bases, leaving 10 bases not matched to a gene. The CDR3 here is CAIRNSGGTGEQFF. The DNA of the CDR3 is TGTGCCATCAGGAATAGCGGGGGTACAGGGGAGCAGTTCTTC.

This clone has more than one count but fewer than ten. This rearrangement joins TRBV19 to TRBJ2-1, with 11 positions matching TRBD2. This CDR3 spans 17 amino acids. The V gene's germline CDR1 is LNHDA and CDR2 SQIVND (reference sequence). V was pared by 4 bases and J by 7 bases, with 12 bases of the junction left unmatched. In DNA, the CDR3 is TGTGCCAGTAGTAATCTAGCGGGGGGACGCTTTGGGAATGAGCAGTTCTTC. Encoded protein: CASSNLAGGRFGNEQFF.

Written as DNA, the CDR3 is TGCGCCAGCAGCCACCTCGGACAGGCCCTCTATGGCTACACCTTC. It codes for CASSHLGQALYGYTF. This chain connects TRBV4-3 to TRBJ1-2; 7 nucleotides agree with TRBD1. CDR1 and CDR2 (germline): LGHNA, YSLEER. The CDR3 sequence is 15 residues long. V was pared by 3 bases and J by 4 bases, with 8 bases of the junction left unmatched.

Concerning this clone: This CDR3 is also generated by other DNA sequences in the sample. This sequence joins TRBV30 and TRBJ1-5; no definite D call. Per germline, CDR1 GTSNPN and CDR2 SVGIG (reference sequence). Trimming shortened V by 0 bases and J by 1 base, and 4 bases separated the two germline ends. The CDR3 runs 13 residues. CDR3 nucleotides: TGTGCCTGGAGTGTTGGGAGCAATCAGCCCCAGCATTTT. This translates into CAWSVGSNQPQHF. The full variable domain, with the rest looked up from reference TRBV30 and TRBJ1-5, is SQTIHQWPATLVQPVGSPLSLECTVEGTSNPNLYWYRQAAGRGLQLLFYSVGIGQISSEVPQNLSASRPQDRQFILSSKKLLLSDSGFYLCAWSVGSNQPQHFGDGTRLSIL.

The rearrangement links TRBV6-5 to TRBJ1-5; 8 nucleotides align to TRBD1. In germline, CDR1 is MNHEY, CDR2 SVGAGI. The junction had 2 bases not matched to a gene; V was cut back by 8 bases and J by 2 bases. This CDR3 is built from 13 residues. CDR3 sequence reads: CASQGARNQPQHF. CDR3 nucleotide sequence: TGTGCCAGCCAGGGGGCTCGCAATCAGCCCCAGCATTTT.

The rearrangement joins TRBV27 to TRBJ1-1; the D is unclear. CDR3 length: 14 amino acids. The V end was cut by 1 base, the J end by 5 bases, with 11 bases between. Germline CDR1 is MNHEY and CDR2 is SMNVEV (reference sequence). This CDR3 is CASSLWAARTEAFF. As DNA, the CDR3 is TGTGCCAGCAGTTTATGGGCGGCGCGGACTGAAGCTTTCTTT.

The chain has TRBV5-1 and TRBJ2-7; D is perhaps TRBD1 or TRBD2 (5 bases each). V lost 0 bases and J lost 3, with 13 bases in between. Germline-derived CDR1 and CDR2 are SGHRS and YFSETQ. The length of the CDR3 is 15 residues. The CDR3 spells CASSLGTGPNYEQYF. The CDR3 coding sequence is TGCGCCAGCAGCTTGGGGACGGGACCGAACTACGAGCAGTACTTC.

This clone was found a few times. The CDR3 sequence: CASSVSTGGETQYF. CDR3 sequence (DNA): TGTGCCAGTAGTGTATCGACAGGGGGCGAGACCCAGTACTTC. This rearrangement joins TRBV19 to TRBJ2-5; 10 bases agree with TRBD1. Trimming took 5 bases from V and 5 from J; bases not matched to a gene: 5. Germline CDR1 reads LNHDA; CDR2 reads SQIVND (reference sequence). CDR3 size: 14 residues. The entire variable domain, with the rest obtained from reference TRBV19 and TRBJ2-5, is as follows: DGGITQSPKYLFRKEGQNVTLSCEQNLNHDAMYWYRQDPGQGLRLIYYSQIVNDFQKGDIAEGYSVSREKKESFPLTVTSAQKNPTAFYLCASSVSTGGETQYFGPGTRLLVL.